The clone carrying this T cell receptor (beta chain) was observed once. Original processing notes: Counts of nucleated cells, estimated from reference gene primer amplification, were obtained. Generated by immunoSEQ multiplex PCR, the TCRdb table keeps only in-frame clones and is missing some. V and J calls and clone size are those listed in that table; D and trimming were worked out from the DNA. The data hold tens of thousands of clones, with 89% observed a single time. The germline V and J ends were trimmed by 6 bases and 1 base, with 22 bases remaining between them. Germline values: CDR1 MGHDK, CDR2 SYGVNS. The CDR3 is made up of 17 amino acids. The data originate from a study of blood T cell repertoires in COVID-19.

The rearrangement joins TRBV25-1 to TRBJ2-7, with D maybe TRBD1 (7 bases). The sequencing input was peripheral blood. This TCR was recovered from a woman in her forties or fifties with active COVID-19. CDR3 protein: CASSGIGGGTASYEQYF. The DNA of the CDR3 is TGTGCCAGCAGCGGTATTGGAGGGGGGACAGCGTCCTACGAGCAGTACTTC.